The rows below give T cell receptor beta chains drawn from one sample of a study of CXCR3-negative and CXCR3-positive naive CD8 T cells. TCRdb reprocessed the 5' RACE reads, with one entry per CDR3 protein and no DNA. The sample is made up of tens of thousands of distinct CDR3 sequences, and the top ten hold less than 1.6% of it. The material sequenced was naive CXCR3- CD8+ T cells from blood. The receptors derive from a human donor in good health. Some clones in this sample may be carry-over from other donors' samples. Both conserved end residues are part of each CDR3. Part of the rows lack a size; the others show once, few, many or a class for expanded clones.

11	TRBV28	.	TRBJ2-5	CASSLGKTQYF
13	TRBV20-1	.	TRBJ2-7	CSAPDRATYEQYF
14	TRBV9	.	TRBJ2-7	CASSAGDRSYEQYF
15	TRBV20-1	.	TRBJ1-2	CSARGGQGPNYGYTF
16	TRBV2	.	TRBJ2-4	CASSGRQTGAKNIQYF
15	TRBV5-1	.	TRBJ2-1	CASSWGLAGTHEQFF
12	TRBV10-1	.	TRBJ1-2	CASSEDRVGYTF
16	TRBV5-1	.	TRBJ2-2	CVSSLVHGDRTGELFF
14	TRBV10-3	.	TRBJ2-5	CAISESWGVETQYF
15	TRBV28	.	TRBJ1-5	CASSSRGDSNQPQHF
17	TRBV15	.	TRBJ2-6	CATAPGTSPSGANVLTF
13	TRBV9	.	TRBJ1-2	CASSVQTGIGYTF
14	TRBV7-9	.	TRBJ2-7	CASSLVAASYEQYF
13	TRBV6-5	.	TRBJ2-1	CASSTRIPDEQFF
14	TRBV28	.	TRBJ2-1	CASSFEVGGLEQFF
13	TRBV20-1	.	TRBJ2-7	CSALQGRRYEQYF
13	TRBV28	.	TRBJ2-5	CASSLRGEETQYF
15	TRBV18	medium-sized	TRBJ2-7	CASSHPGQGTYEQYF
16	TRBV7-6	.	TRBJ2-1	CASSNRDPGSYNEQFF
16	TRBV7-9	.	TRBJ2-1	CASSLVPGGLGNEQFF
14	TRBV2	.	TRBJ2-3	CASSDRDQSDTQYF
12	TRBV28	.	TRBJ2-2	CASSPLSGELFF
14	TRBV29-1	.	TRBJ2-7	CSVAGLAASYEQYF
15	TRBV6-5	.	TRBJ2-7	CASSYSGQFSYEQYF
14	TRBV28	.	TRBJ2-5	CASSQGQDKTAQYF
14	TRBV29-1	.	TRBJ2-3	CSVGTSGLGDTQYF
13	TRBV6-2/TRBV6-3	.	TRBJ1-1	CASSYARTPEAFF